This T cell receptor beta chain was retrieved from a study of naive and memory T cell subsets. Trimming took 6 bases from V and 1 from J, leaving 13 bases between them. Germline V gene data show CDR1 as SGHRS and CDR2 as YFSETQ. The CDR3 is 14 residues long. This clonotype was picked up a small number of times. Two oligonucleotides, mixed equimolar, formed the beta constant-region primer covering TRBC1 and TRBC2. TCRdb reanalysed the UMI-ligation and nested PCR reads using MiXCR and keeps one entry per CDR3 protein. The profile shows 150,000 or so distinct CDR3 sequences, more than 15% of them singletons.

Sequenced sample: naive CD4+ T cells from blood. V usage is TRBV5-1 and J usage is TRBJ1-1, with a possible D match to TRBD1 (5 bases). The TCR sequence derives from a human donor in good health. The CDR3 nucleotides read TGCGCCAGCACCCTCGACAGTACGAACACTGAAGCTTTCTTT. Protein sequence: CASTLDSTNTEAFF.